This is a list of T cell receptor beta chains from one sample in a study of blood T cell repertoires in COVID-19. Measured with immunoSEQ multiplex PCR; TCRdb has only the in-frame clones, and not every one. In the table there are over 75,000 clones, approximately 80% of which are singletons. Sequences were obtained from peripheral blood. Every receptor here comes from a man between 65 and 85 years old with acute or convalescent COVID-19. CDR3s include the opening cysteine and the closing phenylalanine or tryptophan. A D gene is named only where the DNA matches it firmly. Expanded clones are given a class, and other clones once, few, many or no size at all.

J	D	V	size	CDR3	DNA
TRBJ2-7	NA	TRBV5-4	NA	CASSPGLSSYEQYF	TGTGCCAGCAGTCCGGGACTCAGCTCCTACGAGCAGTACTTC
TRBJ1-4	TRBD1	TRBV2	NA	CASSEGEDRGDEKLFF	TGTGCCAGCAGTGAGGGGGAGGACAGGGGAGATGAAAAACTGTTTTTT
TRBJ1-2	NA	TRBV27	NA	CASSSSQGPPYGYTF	TGTGCCAGCAGTTCATCACAGGGCCCACCCTATGGCTACACCTTC
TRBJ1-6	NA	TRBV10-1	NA	CATPSSYSSYNSPLHF	TGCGCCACCCCAAGTAGTTACAGCTCCTATAATTCACCCCTCCACTTT
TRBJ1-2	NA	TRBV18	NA	CASSPRLRKGDDGYTF	TGTGCCAGCTCACCACGATTGAGAAAGGGGGACGATGGCTACACCTTC
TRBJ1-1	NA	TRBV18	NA	CASSPDRQNTEAFF	TGTGCCAGCTCACCCGACAGACAGAACACTGAAGCTTTCTTT
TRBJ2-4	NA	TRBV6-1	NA	CASSEAGFSKGAKNIQYF	TGTGCCAGCAGTGAAGCAGGGTTTTCTAAGGGGGCCAAAAACATTCAGTACTTC
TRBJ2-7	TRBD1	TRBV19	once	CASSTGGYEQYF	TGTGCCAGTAGTACAGGGGGCTACGAGCAGTACTTC
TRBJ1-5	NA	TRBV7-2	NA	CASRRGQNQPQHF	TGTGCCAGCAGACGAGGACAGAATCAGCCCCAGCATTTT
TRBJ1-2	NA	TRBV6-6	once	CATQGQDAWGYTF	TGTGCCACCCAGGGCCAGGATGCCTGGGGCTACACCTTC
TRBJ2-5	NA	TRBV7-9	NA	CASSLGRRGGETQYF	TGTGCCAGCAGCTTAGGGCGGAGGGGAGGTGAGACCCAGTACTTC
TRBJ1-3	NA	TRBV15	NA	CATSRDGRQGNTIYF	TGTGCCACCAGCAGAGATGGCAGGCAGGGAAACACCATATATTTT
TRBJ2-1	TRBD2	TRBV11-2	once	CASSRSGGVKYNEQFF	TGTGCCAGCAGCCGTAGCGGGGGAGTAAAATACAATGAGCAGTTCTTC
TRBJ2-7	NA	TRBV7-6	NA	CASSRGNPAEQYF	TGTGCCAGCAGCCGCGGTAACCCTGCCGAGCAGTACTTC
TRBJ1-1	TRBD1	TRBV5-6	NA	CASSLPGTGYYNTEAFF	TGTGCCAGCAGCTTGCCCGGGACAGGGTATTACAACACTGAAGCTTTCTTT
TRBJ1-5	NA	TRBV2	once	CASRIGGGGNQPQHF	TGTGCCAGCAGGATCGGGGGGGGTGGCAATCAGCCCCAGCATTTT
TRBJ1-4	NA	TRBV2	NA	CASSEVGATNEKLFF	TGTGCCAGCAGTGAAGTGGGGGCCACTAATGAAAAACTGTTTTTT
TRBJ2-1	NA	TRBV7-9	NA	CASSPFSGVRSYNEQFF	TGTGCCAGCAGCCCCTTTTCGGGGGTTAGGTCCTACAATGAGCAGTTCTTC
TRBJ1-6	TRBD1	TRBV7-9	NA	CASSPQGVGSPLHF	TGTGCCAGCAGCCCACAGGGGGTCGGTTCACCCCTCCACTTT
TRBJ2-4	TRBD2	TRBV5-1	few	CASSPGTSGGLIEYF	TGCGCCAGCAGCCCCGGGACTAGCGGGGGTCTAATAGAGTACTTC
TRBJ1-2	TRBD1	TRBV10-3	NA	CAISEIGQGGGYTF	TGTGCCATCAGTGAGATCGGACAGGGGGGTGGCTACACCTTC
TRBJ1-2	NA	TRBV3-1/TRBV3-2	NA	CASSLAGIRGYTF	TGTGCCAGCAGCCTGGCCGGGATACGGGGCTACACCTTC
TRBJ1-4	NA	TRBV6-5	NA	CASSLDSNEKLFF	TGTGCCAGCAGCCTTGATAGTAATGAAAAACTGTTTTTT
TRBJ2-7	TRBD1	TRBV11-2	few	CASSWGTGPKEQYF	TGTGCCAGCAGCTGGGGGACAGGCCCGAAAGAGCAGTACTTC
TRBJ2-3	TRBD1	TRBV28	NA	CASSLSQGASSTDTQYF	TGTGCCAGCAGTTTATCCCAGGGGGCTTCTAGCACAGATACGCAGTATTTT
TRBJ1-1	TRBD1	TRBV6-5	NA	CASSQDRANTEAFF	TGTGCCAGCAGCCAGGACAGGGCGAACACTGAAGCTTTCTTT
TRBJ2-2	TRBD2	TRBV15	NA	CATSRERLAGTGELFF	TGTGCCACCAGCAGAGAAAGACTAGCGGGGACCGGGGAGCTGTTTTTT
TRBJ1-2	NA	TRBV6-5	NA	CASSPRGIPAGYTF	TGTGCCAGCAGCCCCAGGGGAATTCCCGCTGGCTACACCTTC
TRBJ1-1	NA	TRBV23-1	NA	CASIPDGGDTEAFF	TGCGCCAGCATCCCGGACGGGGGTGACACTGAAGCTTTCTTT
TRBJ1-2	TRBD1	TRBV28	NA	CASKQGYYGYTF	TGTGCCAGCAAACAGGGGTACTATGGCTACACCTTC
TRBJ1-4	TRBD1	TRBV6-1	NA	CASSEAVTGGGKLFF	TGTGCCAGCAGTGAAGCGGTTACAGGGGGAGGCAAACTGTTTTTT
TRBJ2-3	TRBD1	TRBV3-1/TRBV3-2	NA	CASSQVLGGPDTQYF	TGTGCCAGCAGCCAAGTCCTAGGGGGCCCAGATACGCAGTATTTT
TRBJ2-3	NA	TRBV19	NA	CASSVRSKDTQYF	TGTGCCAGTAGTGTTCGGTCTAAGGATACGCAGTATTTT
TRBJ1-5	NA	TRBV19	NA	CASSVGGGTRQPQHF	TGTGCCAGTAGTGTCGGGGGGGGAACCCGGCAGCCCCAGCATTTT
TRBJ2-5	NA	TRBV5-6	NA	CASSYRTVGHQETQYF	TGTGCCAGCAGCTACCGGACAGTGGGGCACCAAGAGACCCAGTACTTC
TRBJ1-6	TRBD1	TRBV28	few	CASSQQGAHSPLHF	TGTGCCAGCAGTCAGCAGGGGGCCCATTCACCCCTCCACTTT
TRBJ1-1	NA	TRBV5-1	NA	CASSLDQGNTEAFF	TGCGCCAGCAGCTTGGATCAGGGGAACACTGAAGCTTTCTTT
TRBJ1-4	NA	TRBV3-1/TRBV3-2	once	CASSQTDELFF	TGTGCCAGCAGCCAGACAGATGAACTGTTTTTT
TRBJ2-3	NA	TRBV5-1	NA	CASRASTDTQYF	TGCGCCAGCAGGGCTTCCACAGATACGCAGTATTTT
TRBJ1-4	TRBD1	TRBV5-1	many	CASSCRDSIHNEKLFF	TGCGCCAGCAGCTGCCGGGACAGCATACATAATGAAAAACTGTTTTTT
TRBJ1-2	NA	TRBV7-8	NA	CASSLTRGYGYTF	TGTGCCAGCAGCTTGACCCGGGGGTATGGCTACACCTTC